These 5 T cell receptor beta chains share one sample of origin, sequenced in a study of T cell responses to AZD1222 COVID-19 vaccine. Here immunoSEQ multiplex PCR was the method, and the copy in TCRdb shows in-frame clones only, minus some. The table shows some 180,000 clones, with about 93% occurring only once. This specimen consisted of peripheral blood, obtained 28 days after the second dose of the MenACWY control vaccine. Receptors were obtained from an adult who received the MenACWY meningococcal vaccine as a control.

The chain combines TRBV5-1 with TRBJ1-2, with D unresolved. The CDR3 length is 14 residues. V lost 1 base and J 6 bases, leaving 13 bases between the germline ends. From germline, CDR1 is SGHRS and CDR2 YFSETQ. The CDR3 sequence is CASSLTGSSHGYTF. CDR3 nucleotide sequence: TGCGCCAGCAGCTTGACGGGGTCTTCTCATGGCTACACCTTC.

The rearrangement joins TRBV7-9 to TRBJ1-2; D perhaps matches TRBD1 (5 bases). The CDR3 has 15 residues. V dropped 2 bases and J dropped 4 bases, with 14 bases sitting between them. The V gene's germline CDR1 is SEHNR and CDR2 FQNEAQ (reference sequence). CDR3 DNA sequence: TGTGCCAGCAGCTTAATTCCGGGACGGAGCTATGGCTACACCTTC. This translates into CASSLIPGRSYGYTF.

The CDR3 bases are TGCAGCGCCACAAACGAGGATGAGCAGTTCTTC. Amino acid sequence: CSATNEDEQFF. V and J are TRBV29-1 and TRBJ2-1; no definite D call. Trimming took 7 bases from V and 8 from J, leaving 12 bases between them. CDR1 and CDR2 from the germline V gene are SQVTM and ANQGSEA. The CDR3 is 11 amino acids.

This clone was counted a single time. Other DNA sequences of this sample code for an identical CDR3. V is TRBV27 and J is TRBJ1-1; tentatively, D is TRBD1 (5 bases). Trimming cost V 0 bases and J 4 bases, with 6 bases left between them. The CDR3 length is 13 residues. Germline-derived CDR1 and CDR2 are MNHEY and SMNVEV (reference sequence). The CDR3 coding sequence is TGTGCCAGCAGTTTATCTAGGGGCACTGAAGCTTTCTTT. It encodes CASSLSRGTEAFF.

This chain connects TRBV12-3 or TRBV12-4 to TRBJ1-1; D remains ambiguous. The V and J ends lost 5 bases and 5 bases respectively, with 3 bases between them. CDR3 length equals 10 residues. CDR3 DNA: TGTGCCAGCAGTCGAACTGAAGCTTTCTTT. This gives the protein CASSRTEAFF.